One T cell receptor (beta chain) is described in this entry. What it binds is not known. Some clones are missing from TCRdb's copy, which holds only in-frame ones; the method was immunoSEQ multiplex PCR. The table shows 120,000 or so clones, with around 89% occurring only once. The data are from a study of T cell responses to AZD1222 COVID-19 vaccine. Germline CDR1 is MNHEY and CDR2 is SMNVEV (reference sequence). Trimming took 6 bases from V and 0 from J; bases not matched to a gene: 11. CDR3 size: 18 residues. Findings of the study overall: Only a handful of individuals given AZD1222 were seropositive at baseline. Vaccine-associated CD4 TCRs spanned spike, dominant at 160-218 and 743-854.

Specimen: peripheral blood, collected on day 0 of MenACWY control vaccination. The source is an adult in good health. The V call is TRBV27, the J call TRBJ2-6, with 7 bases identical to TRBD1. CDR3 in amino acids: CASSRDRAPSSGANVLTF. Here the CDR3 DNA reads TGTGCCAGCAGCCGCGACAGGGCCCCGAGCTCTGGGGCCAACGTCCTGACTTTC.